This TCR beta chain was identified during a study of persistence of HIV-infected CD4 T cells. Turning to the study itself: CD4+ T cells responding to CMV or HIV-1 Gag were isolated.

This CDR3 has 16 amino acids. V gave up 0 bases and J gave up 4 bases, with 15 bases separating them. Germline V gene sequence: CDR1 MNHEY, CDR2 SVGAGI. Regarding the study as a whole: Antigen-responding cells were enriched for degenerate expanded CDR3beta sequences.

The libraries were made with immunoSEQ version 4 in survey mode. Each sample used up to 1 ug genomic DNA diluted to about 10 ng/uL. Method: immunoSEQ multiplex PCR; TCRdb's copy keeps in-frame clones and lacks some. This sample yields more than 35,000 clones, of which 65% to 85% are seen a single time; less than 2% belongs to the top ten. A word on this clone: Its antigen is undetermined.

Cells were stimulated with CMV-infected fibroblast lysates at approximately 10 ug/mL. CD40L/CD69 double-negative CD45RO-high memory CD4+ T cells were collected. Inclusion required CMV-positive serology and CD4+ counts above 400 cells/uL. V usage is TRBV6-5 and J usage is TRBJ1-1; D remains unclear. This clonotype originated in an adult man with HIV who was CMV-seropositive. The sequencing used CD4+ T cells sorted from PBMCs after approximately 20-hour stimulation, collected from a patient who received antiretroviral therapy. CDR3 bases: TGTGCCAGCAGTTACTCGGACTCCCCCCCGACCACTGAAGCTTTCTTT. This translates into CASSYSDSPPTTEAFF.